The rows below give T cell receptor beta chains drawn from one sample of a study of cytomegalovirus exposure and HLA in healthy donors. Measured with immunoSEQ multiplex PCR; TCRdb has only the in-frame clones, and not every one. The sample records around 180,000 clones, 87% being singletons. Sample: PBMCs. The receptor source for this set is a girl under three years old in good health and CMV-seronegative. Both conserved end residues are part of each CDR3. A D gene is named only where the DNA matches it firmly. Expanded clones get a size class; other rows say once, few or many, or leave the size out.

once	TRBJ2-7	TRBV7-6	-	CASRPGTGAYEQYF	TGTGCCAGCAGACCCGGGACGGGAGCCTACGAGCAGTACTTC
-	TRBJ1-5	TRBV19	-	CASSISILAGNQPQHF	TGTGCCAGTAGTATCAGTATATTAGCAGGGAATCAGCCCCAGCATTTT
once	TRBJ2-7	TRBV6-5	TRBD2	CASSYTSGSFEQYF	TGTGCCAGCAGTTACACTAGCGGGAGCTTCGAGCAGTACTTC
-	TRBJ2-3	TRBV7-9	TRBD2	CASSPLLAGIQDTQYF	TGTGCCAGCAGCCCGTTACTAGCGGGAATACAAGATACGCAGTATTTT
-	TRBJ2-3	TRBV9	TRBD2	CASSVEAGAHTDTQYF	TGTGCCAGCAGCGTAGAAGCGGGGGCTCACACAGATACGCAGTATTTT
-	TRBJ1-2	TRBV29-1	-	CSVGRTAGYGYTF	TGCAGCGTTGGGCGGACTGCGGGCTATGGCTACACCTTC
-	TRBJ1-1	TRBV6-1	-	CASGAVWNTEAFF	TGTGCCAGCGGTGCCGTCTGGAACACTGAAGCTTTCTTT
-	TRBJ2-1	TRBV5-6	-	CASSLRYNEQFF	TGTGCCAGCAGCCTGAGGTACAATGAGCAGTTCTTC
-	TRBJ2-1	TRBV7-2	-	CASSLASSDSYNEQFF	TGTGCCAGCAGCTTAGCGTCTAGCGACTCCTACAATGAGCAGTTCTTC
-	TRBJ1-6	TRBV6-5	-	CASRPDRTDSPLHF	TGTGCCAGCAGACCCGACAGGACCGATTCACCCCTCCACTTT
-	TRBJ2-2	TRBV7-9	-	CASSLRPAANTGELFF	TGTGCCAGCAGCTTGCGGCCGGCGGCAAACACCGGGGAGCTGTTTTTT
once	TRBJ2-2	TRBV5-1	-	CASSLVASANTGELFF	TGCGCCAGCAGCTTGGTAGCATCGGCGAATACCGGGGAGCTGTTTTTT
-	TRBJ2-2	TRBV19	TRBD2	CASSMARGPGGREGIHGELFF	TGTGCCAGTAGTATGGCGAGGGGGCCAGGTGGGCGGGAGGGTATTCACGGGGAGCTGTTTTTT
-	TRBJ2-7	TRBV4-3	-	CASSQDLPTSSYEQYF	TGCGCCAGCAGCCAAGATCTCCCGACTAGTTCCTACGAGCAGTACTTC
-	TRBJ2-3	TRBV5-4	-	CASSLDLSGDTQYF	TGTGCCAGCAGCTTGGACCTATCGGGGGATACGCAGTATTTT
-	TRBJ1-4	TRBV5-4	-	CASSLVQGEKLFF	TGTGCCAGCAGCTTGGTCCAGGGGGAAAAACTGTTTTTT
once	TRBJ1-6	TRBV10-3	-	CAPPRTKPNSPLHF	TGTGCCCCCCCACGAACAAAACCTAATTCACCCCTCCACTTT
-	TRBJ1-5	TRBV28	TRBD1	CASSPDRGDQPQHF	TGTGCCAGCAGTCCGGACAGGGGGGATCAGCCCCAGCATTTT
-	TRBJ2-3	TRBV29-1	-	CSVYYGGSTDTQYF	TGCAGCGTTTACTATGGCGGGAGCACAGATACGCAGTATTTT
-	TRBJ2-3	TRBV11-2	-	CASSLRLTTDTQYF	TGTGCCAGCAGCTTACGACTAACCACAGATACGCAGTATTTT
-	TRBJ1-2	TRBV6-5	TRBD1	CASSYAIRTGSYGYTF	TGTGCCAGCAGTTACGCAATCCGGACAGGATCCTATGGCTACACCTTC
-	TRBJ1-3	TRBV30	TRBD1	CAWSAGGSGNTIYF	TGTGCCTGGAGTGCAGGGGGCTCTGGAAACACCATATATTTT
-	TRBJ2-7	TRBV12-1	-	CASSFDRSSYEQYF	TGTGCCAGCAGCTTTGACAGGAGCTCCTACGAGCAGTACTTC
-	TRBJ2-1	TRBV5-8	-	CASSLDLIIEQFF	TGTGCCAGCAGCTTGGACTTAATTATTGAGCAGTTCTTC
-	TRBJ1-1	TRBV7-9	-	CSSSLSGIGSGNTEAFF	TGTTCCAGCAGCTTATCGGGCATTGGCAGCGGGAACACTGAAGCTTTCTTT
-	TRBJ1-5	TRBV4-2	TRBD1	CASSSHRGMNNQPQHF	TGTGCCAGCAGCTCTCACAGGGGAATGAACAATCAGCCCCAGCATTTT
-	TRBJ1-1	TRBV7-9	-	CASSSWGGLNTEAFF	TGTGCCAGCAGCTCTTGGGGGGGACTGAACACTGAAGCTTTCTTT
-	TRBJ1-2	TRBV11-2	-	CASSLGYREGYTF	TGTGCCAGCAGCTTAGGTTATAGGGAGGGCTACACCTTC
-	TRBJ2-7	TRBV7-8	TRBD1	CASSSNRGIFYEQYF	TGTGCCAGCAGCTCAAACAGGGGAATCTTCTACGAGCAGTACTTC
few	TRBJ1-2	TRBV10-2	TRBD1	CASIRTGAGYRDGYTF	TGCGCCAGCATTCGGACAGGGGCTGGGTATAGGGATGGCTACACCTTC
once	TRBJ2-6	TRBV7-8	-	CASSPGGILSGANVLTF	TGTGCCAGCAGCCCCGGAGGCATACTCTCTGGGGCCAACGTCCTGACTTTC
-	TRBJ2-1	TRBV27	TRBD2	CASSVLTPTSGVNEQFF	TGTGCCAGCAGTGTACTTACTCCGACTAGCGGGGTCAATGAGCAGTTCTTC
-	TRBJ2-7	TRBV5-1	-	CASREGGSYEQYF	TGCGCCAGCAGGGAAGGCGGATCCTACGAGCAGTACTTC
-	TRBJ2-1	TRBV18	TRBD2	CASSPLAGAYNEQFF	TGTGCCAGCTCACCACTAGCGGGAGCGTACAATGAGCAGTTCTTC
-	TRBJ2-5	TRBV9	TRBD2	CASSPSLAGGGQETQYF	TGTGCCAGCAGCCCTAGTTTGGCGGGAGGAGGCCAAGAGACCCAGTACTTC
-	TRBJ1-4	TRBV5-1	-	CASSLRSGNGNEKLFF	TGCGCCAGCAGCTTACGTTCGGGGAATGGTAATGAAAAACTGTTTTTT
-	TRBJ2-7	TRBV7-3	-	CASSRTHTYEQYF	TGTGCCAGCAGTAGGACTCACACCTACGAGCAGTACTTC
-	TRBJ1-3	TRBV4-2	-	CASSQEEYRSSSGNTIYF	TGTGCCAGCAGCCAAGAGGAATACCGGAGTAGCTCTGGAAACACCATATATTTT
-	TRBJ2-7	TRBV4-1	-	CASSQEPTGVSYEQYF	TGCGCCAGCAGCCAAGAACCAACGGGGGTTTCCTACGAGCAGTACTTC
-	TRBJ1-6	TRBV7-9	-	CASSLAAEDNSPLHF	TGTGCCAGCAGCTTAGCTGCGGAAGACAATTCACCCCTCCACTTT
-	TRBJ2-5	TRBV5-1	TRBD2	CASSLEREMETQYF	TGCGCCAGCAGCTTGGAGCGGGAGATGGAGACCCAGTACTTC
few	TRBJ2-7	TRBV18	-	CASSPPTGNEQYF	TGTGCCAGCTCACCCCCGACGGGGAACGAGCAGTACTTC
-	TRBJ2-1	TRBV7-2	TRBD2	CASSFGLAGNNEQFF	TGTGCCAGCAGCTTCGGACTAGCGGGGAACAATGAGCAGTTCTTC
-	TRBJ1-1	TRBV5-5	-	CASSVDRNTEAFF	TGTGCCAGCAGCGTGGACAGGAACACTGAAGCTTTCTTT
-	TRBJ1-5	TRBV5-1	-	CASSLDRNQPQHF	TGCGCCAGCAGCTTGGACAGGAATCAGCCCCAGCATTTT
-	TRBJ2-3	TRBV6-4	-	CASSDEREDTQYF	TGTGCCAGCAGTGACGAGAGGGAAGATACGCAGTATTTT
-	TRBJ2-1	TRBV7-2	-	CASSLEGLYNEQFF	TGTGCCAGCAGCTTAGAGGGGCTTTACAATGAGCAGTTCTTC
-	TRBJ2-2	TRBV4-1	TRBD1	CASSQFGPGQADTGELFF	TGCGCCAGCAGCCAATTTGGCCCGGGACAGGCGGACACCGGGGAGCTGTTTTTT